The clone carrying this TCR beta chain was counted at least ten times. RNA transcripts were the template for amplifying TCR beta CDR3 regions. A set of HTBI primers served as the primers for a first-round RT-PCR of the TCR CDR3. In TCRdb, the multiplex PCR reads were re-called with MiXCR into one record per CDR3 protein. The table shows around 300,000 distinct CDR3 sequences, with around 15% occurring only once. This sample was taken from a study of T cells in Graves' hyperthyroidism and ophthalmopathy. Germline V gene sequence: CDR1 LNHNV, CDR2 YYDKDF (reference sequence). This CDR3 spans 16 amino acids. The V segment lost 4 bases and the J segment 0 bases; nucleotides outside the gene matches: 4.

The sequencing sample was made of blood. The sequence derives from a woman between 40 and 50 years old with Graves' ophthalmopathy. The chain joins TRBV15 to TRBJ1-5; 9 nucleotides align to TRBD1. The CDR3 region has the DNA TGTGCCACCAGCATCGGGACAGGGTATAGCAATCAGCCCCAGCATTTT. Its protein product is CATSIGTGYSNQPQHF. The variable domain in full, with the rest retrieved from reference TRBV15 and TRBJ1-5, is DAMVIQNPRYQVTQFGKPVTLSCSQTLNHNVMYWYQQKSSQAPKLLFHYYDKDFNNEADTPDNFQSRRPNTSFCFLDIRSPGLGDTAMYLCATSIGTGYSNQPQHFGDGTRLSIL.